The TCR beta chain under discussion was sequenced for a study of blood T cell repertoires in COVID-19 (dated by TCRdb to the early 2020s). Notes on the research overall: Samples covering the acute and convalescent phases of COVID-19 were provided by collaborators in the United States, Italy and Spain. Sample metadata almost always included a de-identified subject ID, COVID-19 status, age in years and sex. Where HLA class I and class II types were available, the types were taken from metadata supplied by the sample provider, not from assay-based typing. The samples were drawn from the first 160 participants of the ongoing ImmuneRACE study and from 950 to 1,500 subjects provided by 6 global collaborators. A freely available public database, intended as a resource for researchers studying the immune response to SARS-CoV-2, is where the repertoires were released. The prospective study material was composed of cDNA or gDNA derived from T cells, B-cell-depleted T cells, or PBMCs. Deeply sampled blood TCRbeta repertoires from subjects exposed to, actively infected with, or recovered from COVID-19 were included in the dataset.

On the study overall, not on this receptor specifically: How much clinical and demographic metadata was included differed by source and by participant, and the metadata was provided uncurated.

One collaborating source in Seattle enrolled patients during active infection and followed them longitudinally through the course of disease. Each collaborating institution followed its own protocols to collect whole blood in K2EDTA tubes. For TCRbeta analysis, collaborator samples were shipped as frozen whole blood, as isolated PBMCs, or as DNA extracted from either sample type. Points on this clone: The antigen this receptor binds is unknown. It has no much larger one-base neighbor in the sample; base qualities were not kept.

TCRbeta CDR3 regions were amplified from genomic DNA by means of the immunoSEQ Assay, a bias-controlled multiplex PCR. From the authors' description of their analysis: Within the assay, amplification of reference gene primers was used to estimate how many nucleated cells each sample contained. Sequence reads were collapsed and filtered to measure the absolute abundance of every unique TCRbeta CDR3 rearrangement. For each sample, productive Simpson clonality was calculated by taking the square root of Simpson's diversity index across productive rearrangements. TCRdb obtained this table from immuneACCESS and retained in-frame rearrangements with V and J assigned. These tables miss some clones; where compared with another copy, unresolved V genes account for less than half of the shortfall, and the remainder is unexplained. V and J calls and clone size are as listed in that table; D and trimming were resolved from the DNA. The sample includes 400,000 or so clones, with roughly 90% observed a single time. More than 0.7% of the sample is in the top ten clones.

The source of this sequence is a man aged 18 to 30 with COVID-19, enrolled during active disease. The source material was peripheral blood.

CDR3 protein: CASSFGQQNTEAFF. Read as DNA, the sequence is TGTGCCAGCAGCTTTGGACAGCAGAACACTGAAGCTTTCTTT. The chain couples TRBV7-9 to TRBJ1-1; a weak D assignment points to TRBD1 (6 bases agree). Between the V and J ends, shortened by 3 bases and 1 base respectively, the junction contains 9 bases. CDR1 is given as SEHNR and CDR2 as FQNEAQ, both from the germline V gene (reference sequence). The CDR3 contains 14 residues, cysteine and phenylalanine counted. The only DNA kept is the CDR3, 42 bases in frame from the first base. Extended through the reference TRBV7-9 and TRBJ1-1 proteins, this CDR3 yields the full variable domain: DTGVSQNPRHKITKRGQNVTFRCDPISEHNRLYWYRQTLGQGPEFLTYFQNEAQLEKSRLLSDRFSAERPKGSFSTLEIQRTEQGDSAMYLCASSFGQQNTEAFFGQGTRLTVV.